A selection of T cell receptor beta chains follows, all from one sample in a study of blood T cell repertoires in COVID-19. Using immunoSEQ multiplex PCR, the repertoire was profiled, and TCRdb retains in-frame clones only, with some absent. The sample shows some 100,000 clones, 88% of them seen only once. Sequenced sample: peripheral blood. The receptors derive from an older woman with acute or convalescent COVID-19. Both conserved end residues are part of each CDR3. The D gene is left open where the match is weak. A clone size is listed for some rows: how often the clone was seen (once, few, many), or a class if it is expanded.

V gene,D gene,clone size,J gene,CDR3 protein,CDR3 DNA
TRBV27,-,few,TRBJ1-5,CASSLQGDQPQHF,TGTGCCAGCAGCCTCCAAGGGGATCAGCCCCAGCATTTT
TRBV7-2,TRBD2,-,TRBJ2-1,CASSLSAGPYNEQFF,TGTGCCAGCAGCTTATCAGCGGGGCCCTACAATGAGCAGTTCTTC
TRBV6-4,TRBD2,-,TRBJ2-2,CASKGERGSTGELFF,TGTGCCAGCAAGGGCGAGCGGGGGTCAACCGGGGAGCTGTTTTTT
TRBV5-1,-,-,TRBJ2-1,CASREQSGLYYNEQFF,TGCGCCAGCAGAGAACAAAGCGGGCTTTACTACAATGAGCAGTTCTTC
TRBV10-2,TRBD2,-,TRBJ2-7,CASSENPGTRGLRLHLQYF,TGCGCCAGCAGTGAGAACCCCGGGACTAGGGGACTCCGGCTGCACCTCCAGTACTTC
TRBV27,TRBD1,-,TRBJ1-1,CASSLTGTGLNTEAFF,TGTGCCAGCAGTTTGACCGGGACAGGGCTGAACACTGAAGCTTTCTTT
TRBV7-7,-,-,TRBJ2-2,CASSTGYRDKTRRDGGELFF,TGTGCCAGCAGCACCGGTTACCGGGACAAAACCCGAAGGGACGGCGGGGAGCTGTTTTTT
TRBV28,-,-,TRBJ2-7,CASSLPRYEQYF,TGTGCCAGCAGTTTGCCGCGCTACGAGCAGTACTTC
TRBV5-1,-,-,TRBJ1-1,CASSLSGLQAFF,TGCGCCAGCAGCTTGAGTGGGTTACAGGCTTTCTTT
TRBV5-5,TRBD1,-,TRBJ2-7,CASSTDRAYEQYF,TGTGCCAGCAGCACGGACAGGGCCTACGAGCAGTACTTC
TRBV24-1,-,-,TRBJ1-2,CATSDSDSYGYTF,TGTGCCACCAGTGATTCAGACAGCTATGGCTACACCTTC